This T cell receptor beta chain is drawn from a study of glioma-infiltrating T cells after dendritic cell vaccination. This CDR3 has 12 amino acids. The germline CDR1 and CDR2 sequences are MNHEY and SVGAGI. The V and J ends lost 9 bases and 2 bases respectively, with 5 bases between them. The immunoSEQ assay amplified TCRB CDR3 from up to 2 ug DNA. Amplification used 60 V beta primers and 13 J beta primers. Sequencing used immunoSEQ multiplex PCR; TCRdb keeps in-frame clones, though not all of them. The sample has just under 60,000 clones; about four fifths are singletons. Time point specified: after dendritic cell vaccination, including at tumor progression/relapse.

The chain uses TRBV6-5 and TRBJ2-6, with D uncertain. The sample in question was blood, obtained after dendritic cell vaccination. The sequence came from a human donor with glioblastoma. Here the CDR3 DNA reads TGTGCCAGTCGTACTGGGGCCAACGTCCTGACTTTC. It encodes CASRTGANVLTF.